This is a list of T cell receptor beta chains from one sample in a study of blood T cell repertoires in COVID-19. Using immunoSEQ multiplex PCR, the repertoire was profiled, and TCRdb retains in-frame clones only, with some absent. This table has approximately 150,000 clones, 83% appearing once. Sequenced input: peripheral blood. Every receptor here comes from a woman older than 75 with acute or convalescent COVID-19. Both conserved end residues are part of each CDR3. Each record gives: D gene, CDR3 length, J gene, V gene, clone size, CDR3 protein, CDR3 DNA. The D gene is left open where the match is weak. Not all rows give a size; the values are once, few, many and, for expanded clones, a class.

d_gene: TRBD1; len: 15; j_gene: TRBJ1-2; v_gene: TRBV7-2; abundance: NA; CDR3aa: CASSADRELVYGYTF; CDR3nt: TGTGCCAGCAGCGCGGACAGGGAACTTGTCTATGGCTACACCTTC
d_gene: NA; len: 14; j_gene: TRBJ2-5; v_gene: TRBV18; abundance: NA; CDR3aa: CASSAGTRAGTQYF; CDR3nt: TGTGCCAGCTCCGCGGGTACTCGGGCAGGGACCCAGTACTTC
d_gene: NA; len: 11; j_gene: TRBJ2-3; v_gene: TRBV20-1; abundance: NA; CDR3aa: CSAFSANTQYF; CDR3nt: TGCAGTGCTTTTAGCGCGAATACGCAGTATTTT
d_gene: TRBD1; len: 12; j_gene: TRBJ1-2; v_gene: TRBV19; abundance: NA; CDR3aa: CASTPTGTDYTF; CDR3nt: TGTGCCAGTACCCCGACAGGGACAGACTACACCTTC
d_gene: NA; len: 15; j_gene: TRBJ1-2; v_gene: TRBV27; abundance: NA; CDR3aa: CASSIYSGADYGYTF; CDR3nt: TGTGCCAGCAGTATATATTCTGGGGCAGACTATGGCTACACCTTC
d_gene: NA; len: 12; j_gene: TRBJ2-2; v_gene: TRBV7-9; abundance: few; CDR3aa: CASSFTGGELFF; CDR3nt: TGTGCCAGCAGCTTTACGGGAGGGGAGCTGTTTTTT
d_gene: TRBD1; len: 15; j_gene: TRBJ1-2; v_gene: TRBV29-1; abundance: few; CDR3aa: CSVDDRGLLEGGYTF; CDR3nt: TGCAGCGTTGATGACAGGGGGCTTCTTGAGGGTGGCTACACCTTC
d_gene: NA; len: 16; j_gene: TRBJ1-2; v_gene: TRBV29-1; abundance: few; CDR3aa: CSVEDQPAQIDYGYTF; CDR3nt: TGCAGCGTGGAGGACCAACCCGCCCAGATAGACTATGGCTACACCTTC
d_gene: NA; len: 11; j_gene: TRBJ2-7; v_gene: TRBV19; abundance: few; CDR3aa: CASSICSWQYF; CDR3nt: TGTGCCAGTAGTATATGTTCTTGGCAGTACTTC
d_gene: TRBD1; len: 14; j_gene: TRBJ1-2; v_gene: TRBV9; abundance: NA; CDR3aa: CASRGARGHGGYTF; CDR3nt: TGTGCCAGCAGGGGGGCCAGGGGGCATGGTGGCTACACCTTC
d_gene: TRBD1; len: 15; j_gene: TRBJ1-6; v_gene: TRBV4-2; abundance: NA; CDR3aa: CASKTGGQENSPLHF; CDR3nt: TGTGCCAGCAAAACAGGGGGACAGGAGAATTCACCCCTCCACTTT
d_gene: NA; len: 13; j_gene: TRBJ1-5; v_gene: TRBV10-3; abundance: once; CDR3aa: CAISAGRVQPQHF; CDR3nt: TGTGCCATCAGTGCTGGCAGGGTCCAGCCCCAGCATTTT
d_gene: NA; len: 16; j_gene: TRBJ1-3; v_gene: TRBV7-2; abundance: NA; CDR3aa: CASSRIGDISGNTIYF; CDR3nt: TGTGCCAGCAGCCGCATCGGGGACATCTCTGGAAACACCATATATTTT
d_gene: NA; len: 15; j_gene: TRBJ1-2; v_gene: TRBV3-1/TRBV3-2; abundance: NA; CDR3aa: CASSPTRDAIYGYTF; CDR3nt: TGTGCCAGCAGCCCGACCCGGGATGCAATCTATGGCTACACCTTC
d_gene: TRBD1; len: 16; j_gene: TRBJ1-2; v_gene: TRBV7-9; abundance: NA; CDR3aa: CASSLVPRQGNYGYTF; CDR3nt: TGTGCCAGCAGCTTAGTCCCTCGACAGGGCAACTATGGCTACACCTTC
d_gene: TRBD2; len: 18; j_gene: TRBJ2-5; v_gene: TRBV24-1; abundance: NA; CDR3aa: CATSDYGLAGEGPETQYF; CDR3nt: TGTGCCACCAGTGATTACGGACTAGCGGGGGAAGGACCGGAGACCCAGTACTTC
d_gene: TRBD1; len: 15; j_gene: TRBJ1-1; v_gene: TRBV11-2; abundance: NA; CDR3aa: CASSPTDRRNTEAFF; CDR3nt: TGTGCCAGCAGCCCGACGGACAGGCGGAACACTGAAGCTTTCTTT
d_gene: NA; len: 12; j_gene: TRBJ1-3; v_gene: TRBV30; abundance: NA; CDR3aa: CAWSVQRNTIYF; CDR3nt: TGTGCCTGGAGTGTACAGCGAAACACCATATATTTT
d_gene: TRBD2; len: 17; j_gene: TRBJ2-1; v_gene: TRBV5-4; abundance: NA; CDR3aa: CASSLLGGAGGRNEQFF; CDR3nt: TGTGCCAGCAGCTTGCTCGGGGGAGCGGGGGGGCGGAATGAGCAGTTCTTC
d_gene: TRBD1; len: 15; j_gene: TRBJ1-1; v_gene: TRBV5-1; abundance: NA; CDR3aa: CASASSGTGKTEAFF; CDR3nt: TGCGCCAGTGCCAGTTCCGGGACAGGGAAGACTGAAGCTTTCTTT
d_gene: NA; len: 14; j_gene: TRBJ2-2; v_gene: TRBV6-2/TRBV6-3; abundance: NA; CDR3aa: CASSLGLNTGELFF; CDR3nt: TGTGCCAGCAGTCTCGGACTCAACACCGGGGAGCTGTTTTTT
d_gene: NA; len: 15; j_gene: TRBJ2-7; v_gene: TRBV7-2; abundance: NA; CDR3aa: CASSFGSGDTYEQYF; CDR3nt: TGTGCCAGCAGCTTTGGTTCCGGGGATACCTACGAGCAGTACTTC
d_gene: TRBD2; len: 14; j_gene: TRBJ2-7; v_gene: TRBV10-2; abundance: NA; CDR3aa: CASRPSGTSYEQYF; CDR3nt: TGCGCCAGCAGACCTAGCGGCACCTCCTACGAGCAGTACTTC
d_gene: TRBD1; len: 15; j_gene: TRBJ1-1; v_gene: TRBV12-5; abundance: NA; CDR3aa: CASGPGTGGTTEAFF; CDR3nt: TGTGCTAGTGGGCCAGGGACAGGGGGAACCACTGAAGCTTTCTTT
d_gene: TRBD1; len: 16; j_gene: TRBJ2-3; v_gene: TRBV15; abundance: few; CDR3aa: CATSRDAGGLGDTQYF; CDR3nt: TGTGCCACCAGCAGAGATGCAGGGGGCTTAGGGGATACGCAGTATTTT
d_gene: TRBD1; len: 16; j_gene: TRBJ2-1; v_gene: TRBV7-2; abundance: NA; CDR3aa: CASSLSRAGGFNEQFF; CDR3nt: TGTGCCAGCAGCCTCAGCCGGGCAGGGGGCTTCAATGAGCAGTTCTTC
d_gene: TRBD1; len: 15; j_gene: TRBJ2-2; v_gene: TRBV2; abundance: few; CDR3aa: CASRRQGVGTGELFF; CDR3nt: TGTGCCAGTAGGAGACAGGGGGTCGGCACCGGGGAGCTGTTTTTT
d_gene: TRBD1; len: 14; j_gene: TRBJ2-3; v_gene: TRBV19; abundance: NA; CDR3aa: CASSSEGATDTQYF; CDR3nt: TGTGCCAGTAGTAGCGAGGGGGCCACAGATACGCAGTATTTT
d_gene: TRBD1; len: 15; j_gene: TRBJ2-7; v_gene: TRBV7-2; abundance: NA; CDR3aa: CASSLGSGQASEQYF; CDR3nt: TGTGCCAGCAGCTTAGGGTCTGGACAGGCTTCCGAGCAGTACTTC
d_gene: NA; len: 17; j_gene: TRBJ2-7; v_gene: TRBV28; abundance: few; CDR3aa: CASSLSKLLMRNYEQYF; CDR3nt: TGTGCCAGCAGTTTATCCAAACTCCTGATGAGAAACTACGAGCAGTACTTC
d_gene: NA; len: 14; j_gene: TRBJ2-3; v_gene: TRBV19; abundance: NA; CDR3aa: CASSIGGGTDTQYF; CDR3nt: TGTGCCAGTAGTATCGGAGGTGGCACAGATACGCAGTATTTT
d_gene: TRBD1; len: 14; j_gene: TRBJ2-7; v_gene: TRBV5-4; abundance: NA; CDR3aa: CASSRTGSSYEQYF; CDR3nt: TGTGCCAGCAGCAGGACAGGGAGCTCCTACGAGCAGTACTTC
d_gene: NA; len: 13; j_gene: TRBJ2-1; v_gene: TRBV25-1; abundance: NA; CDR3aa: CATSSDWNNEQFF; CDR3nt: TGTGCCACCTCGTCGGACTGGAACAATGAGCAGTTCTTC